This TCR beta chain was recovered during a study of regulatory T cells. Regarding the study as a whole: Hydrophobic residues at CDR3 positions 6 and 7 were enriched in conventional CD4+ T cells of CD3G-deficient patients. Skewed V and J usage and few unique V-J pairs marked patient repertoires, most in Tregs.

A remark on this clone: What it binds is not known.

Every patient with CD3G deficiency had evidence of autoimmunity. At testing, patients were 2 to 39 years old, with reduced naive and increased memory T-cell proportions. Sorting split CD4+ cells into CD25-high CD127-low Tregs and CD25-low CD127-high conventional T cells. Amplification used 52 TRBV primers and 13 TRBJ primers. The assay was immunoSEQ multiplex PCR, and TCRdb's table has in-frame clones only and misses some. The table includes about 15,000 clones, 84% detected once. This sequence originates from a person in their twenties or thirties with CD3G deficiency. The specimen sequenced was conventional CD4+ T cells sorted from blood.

CDR3 residues: CASSRETANTGELFF. In DNA form, the CDR3 reads TGTGCCAGTAGTAGAGAGACAGCGAACACCGGGGAGCTGTTTTTT. The chain combines TRBV19 with TRBJ2-2, with D possibly matching TRBD1 (5 bases). The CDR3 loop spans 15 amino acids. The germline V gene encodes CDR1 LNHDA and CDR2 SQIVND (reference sequence). Trimming shortened V by 4 bases and J by 0 bases, and 9 bases separated the two germline ends.